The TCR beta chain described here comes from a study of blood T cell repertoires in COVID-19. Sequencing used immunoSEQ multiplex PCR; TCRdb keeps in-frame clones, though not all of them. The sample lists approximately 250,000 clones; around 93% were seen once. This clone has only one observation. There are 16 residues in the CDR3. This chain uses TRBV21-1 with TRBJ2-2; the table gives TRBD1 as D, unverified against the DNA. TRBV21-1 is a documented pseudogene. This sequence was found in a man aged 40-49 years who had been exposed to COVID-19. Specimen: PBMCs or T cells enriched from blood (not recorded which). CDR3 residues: CASSKRLDMNTGELFF. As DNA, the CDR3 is TGTGCCAGCAGCAAGCGCTTGGACATGAACACCGGGGAGCTGTTTTTT.